The rows below give T cell receptor beta chains drawn from one sample of a study of response to subunit inactivated influenza vaccine. From the RT-PCR reads, TCRdb called clonotypes with MiXCR, one entry per CDR3 protein. Found here are a few hundred thousand distinct CDR3 sequences, approximately 10% of them singletons; the top ten hold approximately 10%. These data also formed part of another study, on T cells expressing NK-cell markers.

The material sequenced was PBMCs from blood, taken on the day of vaccination. These receptors originate from a man aged 45-60 years who received an inactivated influenza vaccine. Each CDR3 is given with its conserved first and last residue. Each record gives: D gene, clone size, V gene, J gene, CDR3 protein, CDR3 DNA. A D gene is named only where the DNA matches it firmly. The listing skips clone size in some rows; elsewhere it reads once, few, many or a size class.

D gene: -; clone size: many; V gene: TRBV5-1; J gene: TRBJ2-3; CDR3 protein: CASSFPSTDTQYF; CDR3 DNA: TGCGCCAGCAGCTTCCCTAGCACAGATACGCAGTATTTT
D gene: TRBD1; clone size: -; V gene: TRBV5-6; J gene: TRBJ2-6; CDR3 protein: CASSLAGQGALGANVLTF; CDR3 DNA: TGTGCCAGCAGCTTGGCCGGGCAGGGGGCGTTAGGGGCCAACGTCCTGACTTTC
D gene: -; clone size: -; V gene: TRBV21-1; J gene: TRBJ2-1; CDR3 protein: CASIRGRQDQDNEQFF; CDR3 DNA: TGTGCCAGCATCAGGGGACGACAGGACCAAGACAATGAGCAGTTCTTC
D gene: -; clone size: -; V gene: TRBV4-3; J gene: TRBJ1-1; CDR3 protein: CASSQGFDREMNTEAFF; CDR3 DNA: TGCGCCAGCAGCCAAGGGTTTGACAGAGAGATGAACACTGAAGCTTTCTTT
D gene: -; clone size: many; V gene: TRBV29-1; J gene: TRBJ1-1; CDR3 protein: CSVGQTNTEAFF; CDR3 DNA: TGCAGCGTTGGCCAAACGAACACTGAAGCTTTCTTT
D gene: TRBD1; clone size: few; V gene: TRBV4-3; J gene: TRBJ1-1; CDR3 protein: CASSQEPGGRSEAFF; CDR3 DNA: TGCGCCAGCAGCCAAGAACCAGGGGGACGGAGTGAAGCTTTCTTT
D gene: TRBD2; clone size: -; V gene: TRBV6-1; J gene: TRBJ2-5; CDR3 protein: CASRLVAGGPQETQYF; CDR3 DNA: TGTGCCAGCAGGCTTGTAGCGGGGGGGCCCCAAGAGACCCAGTACTTC
D gene: TRBD1; clone size: -; V gene: TRBV12-3/TRBV12-4; J gene: TRBJ1-5; CDR3 protein: CASSPQGTGWEGQPQHF; CDR3 DNA: TGTGCCAGCAGTCCTCAGGGGACAGGGTGGGAAGGTCAGCCCCAGCATTTT
D gene: TRBD2; clone size: few; V gene: TRBV4-1; J gene: TRBJ2-3; CDR3 protein: CASARGGGTDTQYF; CDR3 DNA: TGCGCCAGCGCCCGGGGAGGGGGCACAGATACGCAGTATTTT
D gene: -; clone size: few; V gene: TRBV24-1; J gene: TRBJ2-5; CDR3 protein: CATSDPRTQSETQYF; CDR3 DNA: TGTGCCACCAGTGATCCTAGGACACAGTCGGAGACCCAGTACTTC
D gene: -; clone size: -; V gene: TRBV5-1; J gene: TRBJ2-1; CDR3 protein: CASSTRGTTRYNEQFF; CDR3 DNA: TGCGCCAGCAGCACCCGGGGGACCACTAGGTACAATGAGCAGTTCTTC
D gene: TRBD2; clone size: few; V gene: TRBV7-8; J gene: TRBJ2-4; CDR3 protein: CASSLGTSGAKNIQYF; CDR3 DNA: TGTGCCAGCAGCTTAGGGACTAGCGGAGCCAAAAACATTCAGTACTTC
D gene: TRBD1; clone size: few; V gene: TRBV20-1; J gene: TRBJ1-6; CDR3 protein: CSARGGGGVNNSPLHF; CDR3 DNA: TGCAGTGCTAGAGGGGGAGGGGGCGTCAATAATTCACCCCTCCACTTT
D gene: -; clone size: few; V gene: TRBV7-9; J gene: TRBJ2-6; CDR3 protein: CASSHREVGANVLTF; CDR3 DNA: TGTGCCAGCAGCCACAGGGAAGTTGGGGCCAACGTCCTGACTTTC
D gene: -; clone size: many; V gene: TRBV20-1; J gene: TRBJ2-7; CDR3 protein: CSARDVASSYEQYF; CDR3 DNA: TGCAGTGCTAGAGATGTGGCTAGTTCTTACGAGCAGTACTTC
D gene: -; clone size: many; V gene: TRBV7-9; J gene: TRBJ2-1; CDR3 protein: CASSSPGRSIDEQFF; CDR3 DNA: TGTGCCAGCAGCTCACCCGGGCGTAGTATAGATGAGCAGTTCTTC
D gene: -; clone size: -; V gene: TRBV11-3; J gene: TRBJ2-2; CDR3 protein: CASSPRVDGELFF; CDR3 DNA: TGTGCCAGCAGCCCCAGGGTGGACGGGGAGCTGTTTTTT
D gene: -; clone size: many; V gene: TRBV10-3; J gene: TRBJ2-7; CDR3 protein: CASHDLLGTEQYF; CDR3 DNA: TGTGCCTCCCACGATCTGTTAGGAACCGAGCAGTACTTC
D gene: -; clone size: -; V gene: TRBV5-1; J gene: TRBJ2-5; CDR3 protein: CASSLLASVQETQYF; CDR3 DNA: TGCGCCAGCAGCCTCTTAGCTAGCGTTCAAGAGACCCAGTACTTC
D gene: TRBD1; clone size: few; V gene: TRBV11-2; J gene: TRBJ2-1; CDR3 protein: CASSLGQGAHNEQFF; CDR3 DNA: TGTGCCAGCAGCTTAGGACAGGGGGCCCACAATGAGCAGTTCTTC
D gene: -; clone size: -; V gene: TRBV12-3/TRBV12-4; J gene: TRBJ2-3; CDR3 protein: CASSPQASYTDTQYF; CDR3 DNA: TGTGCCAGCAGTCCCCAGGCGAGTTACACAGATACGCAGTATTTT